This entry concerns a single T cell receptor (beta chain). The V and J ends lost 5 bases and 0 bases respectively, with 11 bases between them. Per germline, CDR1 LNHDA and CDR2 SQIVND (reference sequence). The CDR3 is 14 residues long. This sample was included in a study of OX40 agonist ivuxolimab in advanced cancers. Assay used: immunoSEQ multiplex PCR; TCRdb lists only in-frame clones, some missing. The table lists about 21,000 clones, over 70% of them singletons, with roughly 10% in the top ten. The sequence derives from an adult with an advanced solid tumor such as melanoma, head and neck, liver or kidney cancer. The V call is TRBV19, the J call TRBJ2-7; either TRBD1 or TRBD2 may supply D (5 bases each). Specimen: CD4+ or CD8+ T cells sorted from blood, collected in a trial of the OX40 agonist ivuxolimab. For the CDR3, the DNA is TGTGCCAGTAGTCTCGAGAGGGGCTCCTACGAGCAGTACTTC. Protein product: CASSLERGSYEQYF.